This TCR beta chain was documented in a study of blood T cells in healthy people across ages. The study's findings and limits: Reliance upon unsorted PBMCs precluded definitive naive versus antigen-experienced comparison.

Germline V gene data show CDR1 as SGHRS and CDR2 as YFSETQ. With 3 bases removed from V and 1 base from J, the gap between germline ends came to 10 bases. This CDR3 spans 14 amino acids. As for this clonotype: Its antigen is currently unknown.

The use of a sample-barcoded 5' primer and a J-beta primer mix characterized a second PCR of roughly 6 to 11 cycles. TCRdb fed the 5' RACE reads into MiXCR, producing one record per CDR3 protein. This repertoire shows some 760,000 distinct CDR3 sequences, approximately 25% found once; its top ten account for 9.4%. These data also formed part of another study, on T cells of mothers and their children.

The chain combines TRBV5-1 with TRBJ1-2; D not resolved. This clonotype originated in a boy between 10 and 17 years old in good health. The sequenced material came from blood. CDR3 residues: CASSSTVDNYGYTF. The CDR3 DNA follows: TGCGCCAGCAGCTCCACCGTGGATAACTATGGCTACACCTTC.